Below, 16 T cell receptor beta chains from the same sample are listed, as sequenced in a study of early T cells in non-severe SARS-CoV-2 infection. TCRdb re-analysed the 5' RACE reads in MiXCR, keeping a single row per CDR3 protein. The sample consists of about 39,000 distinct CDR3 sequences, 4.5% to 7% of them appearing once. Source: whole blood, taken at baseline. The receptors were sampled from an adult who was a healthcare worker with PCR-confirmed SARS-CoV-2 infection or an uninfected control (not recorded which).

This clonotype occurred many times. The V call is TRBV24-1, the J call TRBJ1-3, with a weak D call TRBD1 (5 bases). The CDR3 is made up of 14 amino acids. CDR1 is KGHDR, CDR2 SFDVKD, per germline. The V gene lost 6 bases and the J gene lost 4 bases, with 12 bases spanning the gap. The CDR3: CATSPGPGGNTIYF. For the CDR3, the DNA is TGTGCCACCAGTCCAGGGCCGGGAGGAAACACCATATATTTT.

This clonotype has at least ten counts. The chain joins TRBV2 to TRBJ1-1; TRBD1 is a possible D gene (5 bases). The germline V gene has CDR1 SNHLY and CDR2 FYNNEI. Trimming removed 1 base from V and 1 base from J, with 7 bases in between. CDR3 length: 14 residues. Here the CDR3 reads CASSEEGPNTEAFF. For the CDR3, the DNA is TGTGCCAGCAGTGAAGAGGGACCGAACACTGAAGCTTTCTTT.

In this sample, this clonotype turned up many times. V usage is TRBV6-5 and J usage is TRBJ1-2, with D unresolved. V dropped 6 bases and J dropped 8 bases, with 22 bases sitting between them. Germline V gene sequence: CDR1 MNHEY, CDR2 SVGAGI. The CDR3 runs to 15 residues. CDR3 sequence reads: CASSRTGLFSGGYTF. The CDR3 coding sequence is TGTGCCAGCAGCCGGACCGGGCTTTTCTCCGGGGGCTACACCTTC.

This clonotype has at least ten counts. The rearrangement uses TRBV2 and TRBJ2-3; 7 bases match TRBD2. This CDR3 has 15 residues. V was clipped by 7 bases and J by 2 bases; unmatched bases: 9. CDR1 SNHLY and CDR2 FYNNEI come from the germline V gene. CDR3 in amino acids: CASTPEGLPTDTQYF. The CDR3 DNA reads as TGTGCCAGCACTCCCGAGGGACTACCCACAGATACGCAGTATTTT.

This clonotype came up many times. The rearrangement uses TRBV18 and TRBJ2-3, with a weak D call TRBD1 (6 bases). Trimming took off 3 bases at V and 3 bases at J, with 10 bases between the two ends. The length of the CDR3 is 14 residues. Germline CDR1 is KGHSH and CDR2 is LQKENI. The CDR3 spells CASSPTGRTDTQYF. The CDR3 nucleotides are TGTGCCAGCTCACCGACAGGACGGACAGATACGCAGTATTTT.

This clonotype was seen many times. The chain employs TRBV20-1 and TRBJ2-7; TRBD1 agrees at 7 bases. Looked up from germline, CDR1 is DFQATT and CDR2 is SNEGSKA (reference sequence). Trimming at V came to 3 bases and at J to 1 base, leaving 12 bases not matched to a gene. The CDR3 covers 16 residues. The CDR3 reads CSARGQIQGLSYEQYF. DNA of the CDR3: TGCAGTGCTAGGGGCCAAATACAGGGGCTGTCCTACGAGCAGTACTTC.

The chain is built from TRBV11-3 and TRBJ2-3, with no clear D. The CDR3 contains 12 residues. CDR1 and CDR2 (germline): SGHNT, YENEEA. Trimming removed 5 bases from V and 6 bases from J, with 9 bases in between. The CDR3 DNA is TGTGCCAGCAGCCCGCCTGGGGATACGCAGTATTTT. It specifies CASSPPGDTQYF.

This clonotype came up many times. The V call is TRBV4-3, the J call TRBJ1-5, with 7 bases identical to TRBD1. The germline gives CDR1 LGHNA, CDR2 YSLEER. Losses at the gene ends were 0 bases for V and 3 bases for J; bases not matched to a gene: 8. CDR3 size: 17 residues. CDR3 protein: CASSQEFFGTDNQPQHF. CDR3 DNA: TGCGCCAGCAGCCAAGAATTTTTCGGGACAGACAATCAGCCCCAGCATTTT.

This clonotype came up many times. The rearrangement links TRBV12-3 or TRBV12-4 to TRBJ1-5, with D perhaps matching TRBD1 (6 bases). V was shortened by 5 bases and J by 2 bases, with 13 bases between the two germline ends. CDR3 length equals 15 residues. The CDR3 sequence: CASSTIQGGNQPQHF. The CDR3 DNA is TGTGCCAGCAGTACGATACAGGGAGGCAATCAGCCCCAGCATTTT.

The table lists this clonotype with many counts. The rearrangement links TRBV7-2 to TRBJ2-1; D might be TRBD2 (5 bases). The CDR3 contains 15 residues. Per the germline V gene, CDR1 is SGHTA and CDR2 is FQGNSA. V was pared by 1 base and J by 3 bases, with 10 bases between. The CDR3 region has the DNA TGTGCCAGCAGCTTAGGGCTAGAGGGCTACAATGAGCAGTTCTTC. This encodes CASSLGLEGYNEQFF.

This clonotype was counted at least ten times. The chain links TRBV29-1 to TRBJ2-1, with TRBD1 as a possible D gene (6 bases). V was clipped by 6 bases and J by 12 bases, with 24 bases between them. This CDR3 comprises 14 residues. Germline V gene lookup returns CDR1 SQVTM and CDR2 ANQGSEA. CDR3 region: CSVRQDHFVNRQFF. DNA for the CDR3: TGCAGCGTACGACAGGATCACTTCGTCAACCGGCAGTTCTTC.

This clonotype has ten or more counts. The J gene is TRBJ1-5, the V gene TRBV2, with no clear D. The CDR3 is 14 residues long. Germline assignment: CDR1 SNHLY and CDR2 FYNNEI. The V end was cut by 7 bases, the J end by 7 bases, with 17 bases between. The CDR3 here is CASKESALRQPQHF. The CDR3 nucleotides read TGTGCCAGCAAGGAGTCCGCCTTGAGGCAGCCCCAGCATTTT.

Worth noting for this clonotype: A read error may explain this, as a much larger clone is one base away. The rearrangement uses TRBV27 and TRBJ2-5, with 12 bases lining up with TRBD2. V gave up 10 bases and J gave up 5 bases; unmatched junction bases: 8. The germline V gene has CDR1 MNHEY and CDR2 SMNVEV (reference sequence). The CDR3 length is 14 residues. The CDR3 DNA reads as TGTGCCAACAGGCTAGCGGGGGGGCAGGAGACCCAGTACTTC. It encodes CANRLAGGQETQYF.

This clonotype was seen ten or more times. The V call is TRBV27, the J call TRBJ1-1; D unclear. The CDR3 length is 11 residues. CDR1 and CDR2 (germline): MNHEY, SMNVEV (reference sequence). Trimming removed 6 bases from V and 4 bases from J, with 6 bases in between. In DNA, the CDR3 is TGTGCCAGCAGCCTAGGCACTGAAGCTTTCTTT. Protein: CASSLGTEAFF.

This clonotype was detected a few times. The rearrangement links TRBV25-1 to TRBJ2-1; 9 positions agree with TRBD1. This CDR3 comprises 13 residues. Germline V gene lookup returns CDR1 MGHDK and CDR2 SYGVNS. The trim removed 9 bases at V and 11 bases at J, leaving 11 bases unmatched. CDR3 sequence: CASDRGTGNKQFF. For the CDR3, the DNA is TGTGCCAGTGACCGGGGGACAGGGAATAAGCAGTTCTTC.

The table lists this clonotype with many counts. V is TRBV19 and J is TRBJ1-5, with D possibly being TRBD1 (5 bases). The CDR3 is made up of 15 amino acids. Germline values: CDR1 LNHDA, CDR2 SQIVND (reference sequence). V dropped 5 bases and J dropped 0 bases, with 11 bases sitting between them. In DNA form, the CDR3 reads TGTGCCAGTAGTTCCCAGGACATTAGCAATCAGCCCCAGCATTTT. It specifies CASSSQDISNQPQHF.